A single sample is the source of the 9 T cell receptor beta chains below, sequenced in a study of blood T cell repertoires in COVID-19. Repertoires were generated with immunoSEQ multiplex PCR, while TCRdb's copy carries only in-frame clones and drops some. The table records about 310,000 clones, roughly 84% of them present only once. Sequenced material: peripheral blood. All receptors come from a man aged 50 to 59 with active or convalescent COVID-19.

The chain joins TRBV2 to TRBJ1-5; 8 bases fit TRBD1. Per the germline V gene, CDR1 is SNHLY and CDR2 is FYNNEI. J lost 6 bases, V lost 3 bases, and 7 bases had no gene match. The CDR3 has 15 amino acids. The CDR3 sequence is CASSESQGARQPQHF. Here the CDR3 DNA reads TGTGCCAGCAGTGAGAGCCAGGGGGCTCGTCAGCCCCAGCATTTT. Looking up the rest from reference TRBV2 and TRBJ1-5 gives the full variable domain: EPEVTQTPSHQVTQMGQEVILRCVPISNHLYFYWYRQILGQKVEFLVSFYNNEISEKSEIFDDQFSVERPDGSNFTLKIRSTKLEDSAMYFCASSESQGARQPQHFGDGTRLSIL.

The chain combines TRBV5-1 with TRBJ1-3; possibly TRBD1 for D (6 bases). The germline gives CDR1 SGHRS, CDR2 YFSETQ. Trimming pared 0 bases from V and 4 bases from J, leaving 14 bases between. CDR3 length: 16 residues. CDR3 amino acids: CASSLAGGAYGNTIYF. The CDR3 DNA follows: TGCGCCAGCAGCTTGGCCGGGGGGGCTTACGGAAACACCATATATTTT.

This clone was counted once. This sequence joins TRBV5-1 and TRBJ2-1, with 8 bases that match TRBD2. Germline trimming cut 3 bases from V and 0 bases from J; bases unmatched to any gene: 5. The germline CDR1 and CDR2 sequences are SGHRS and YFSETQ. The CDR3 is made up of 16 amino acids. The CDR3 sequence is CASSSVAGSSYNEQFF. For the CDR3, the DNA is TGCGCCAGCAGCTCCGTAGCGGGAAGCTCCTACAATGAGCAGTTCTTC.

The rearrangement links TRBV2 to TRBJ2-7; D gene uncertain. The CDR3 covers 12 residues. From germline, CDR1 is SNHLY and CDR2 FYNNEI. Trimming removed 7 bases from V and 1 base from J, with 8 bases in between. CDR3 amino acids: CASTLESYEQYF. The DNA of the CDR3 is TGTGCCAGCACCTTGGAGTCCTACGAGCAGTACTTC.

The CDR3 here is CASSSGGTPDTQYF. The CDR3 region has the DNA TGTGCCAGCAGCTCAGGGGGCACACCAGATACGCAGTATTTT. The chain combines TRBV5-8 with TRBJ2-3, with 8 bases lining up with TRBD1. Trimming took 3 bases from V and 4 from J; bases not matched to a gene: 4. Germline V gene data show CDR1 as SGHTS and CDR2 as YDEGEE. CDR3 size: 14 residues.

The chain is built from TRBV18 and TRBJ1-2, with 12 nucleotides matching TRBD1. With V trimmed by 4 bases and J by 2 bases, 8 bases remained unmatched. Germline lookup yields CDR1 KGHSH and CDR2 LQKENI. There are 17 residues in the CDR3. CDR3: CASSLTGQGATNYGYTF. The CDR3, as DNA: TGTGCCAGCTCACTAACGGGACAGGGGGCTACGAACTATGGCTACACCTTC.

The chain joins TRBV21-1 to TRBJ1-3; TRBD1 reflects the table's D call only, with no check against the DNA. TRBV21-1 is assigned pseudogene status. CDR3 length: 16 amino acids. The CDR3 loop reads CASSTLDSFSGNTIYF. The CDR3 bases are TGTGCCAGCAGCACTCTTGACAGCTTCTCTGGAAACACCATATATTTT.

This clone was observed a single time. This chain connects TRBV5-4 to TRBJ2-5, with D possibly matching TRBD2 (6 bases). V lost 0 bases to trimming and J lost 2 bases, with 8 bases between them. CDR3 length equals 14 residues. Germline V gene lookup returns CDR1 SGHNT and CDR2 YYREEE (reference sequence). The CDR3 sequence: CASSLARGQETQYF. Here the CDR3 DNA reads TGTGCCAGCAGCTTGGCCCGGGGGCAAGAGACCCAGTACTTC.

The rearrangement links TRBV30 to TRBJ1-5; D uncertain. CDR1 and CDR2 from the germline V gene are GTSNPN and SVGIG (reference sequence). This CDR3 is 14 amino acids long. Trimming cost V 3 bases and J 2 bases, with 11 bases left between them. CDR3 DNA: TGTGCCTGGAGCGTCCTAACGGGCAATCAGCCCCAGCATTTT. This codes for CAWSVLTGNQPQHF. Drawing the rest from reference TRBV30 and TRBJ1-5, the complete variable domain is SQTIHQWPATLVQPVGSPLSLECTVEGTSNPNLYWYRQAAGRGLQLLFYSVGIGQISSEVPQNLSASRPQDRQFILSSKKLLLSDSGFYLCAWSVLTGNQPQHFGDGTRLSIL.